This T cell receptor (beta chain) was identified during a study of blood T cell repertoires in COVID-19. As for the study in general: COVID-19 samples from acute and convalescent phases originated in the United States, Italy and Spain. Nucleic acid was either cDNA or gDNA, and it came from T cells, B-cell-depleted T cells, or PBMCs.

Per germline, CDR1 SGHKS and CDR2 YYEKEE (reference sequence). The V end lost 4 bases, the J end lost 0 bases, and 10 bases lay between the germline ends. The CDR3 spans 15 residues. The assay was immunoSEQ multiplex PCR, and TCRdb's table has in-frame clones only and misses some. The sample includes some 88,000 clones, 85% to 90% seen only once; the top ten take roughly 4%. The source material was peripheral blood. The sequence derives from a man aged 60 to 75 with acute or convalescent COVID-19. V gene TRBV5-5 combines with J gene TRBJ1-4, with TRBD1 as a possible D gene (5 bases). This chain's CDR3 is CASSLGGATNEKLFF. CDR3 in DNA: TGTGCCAGCAGCCTCGGGGGTGCAACTAATGAAAAACTGTTTTTT.